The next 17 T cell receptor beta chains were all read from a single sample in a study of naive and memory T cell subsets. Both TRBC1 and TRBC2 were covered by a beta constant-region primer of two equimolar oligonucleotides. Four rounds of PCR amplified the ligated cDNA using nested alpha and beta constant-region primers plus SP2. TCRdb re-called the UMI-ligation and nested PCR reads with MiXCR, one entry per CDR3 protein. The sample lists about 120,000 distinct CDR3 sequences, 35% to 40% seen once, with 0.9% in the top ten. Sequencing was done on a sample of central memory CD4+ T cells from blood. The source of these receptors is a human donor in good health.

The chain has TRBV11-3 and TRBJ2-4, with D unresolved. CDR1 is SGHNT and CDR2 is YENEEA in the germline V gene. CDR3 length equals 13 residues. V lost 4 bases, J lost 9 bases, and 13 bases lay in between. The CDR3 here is CASSYRPDAIQYF. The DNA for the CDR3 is TGTGCCAGCAGCTACCGACCCGACGCCATTCAGTACTTC.

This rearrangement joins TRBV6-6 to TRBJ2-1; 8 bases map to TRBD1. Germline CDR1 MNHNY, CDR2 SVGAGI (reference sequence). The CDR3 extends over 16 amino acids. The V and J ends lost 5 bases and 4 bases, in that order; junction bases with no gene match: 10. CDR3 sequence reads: CASSHGQGGVYNEQFF. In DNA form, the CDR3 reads TGTGCCAGCAGTCACGGACAGGGAGGTGTGTACAATGAGCAGTTCTTC.

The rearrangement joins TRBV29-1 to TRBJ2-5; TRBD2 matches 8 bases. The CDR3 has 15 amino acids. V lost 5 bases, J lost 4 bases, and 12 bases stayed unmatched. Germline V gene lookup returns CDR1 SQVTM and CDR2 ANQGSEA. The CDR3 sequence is CSVLNEREISETQYF. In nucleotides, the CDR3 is TGCAGCGTTTTAAATGAGCGGGAGATTTCAGAGACCCAGTACTTC.

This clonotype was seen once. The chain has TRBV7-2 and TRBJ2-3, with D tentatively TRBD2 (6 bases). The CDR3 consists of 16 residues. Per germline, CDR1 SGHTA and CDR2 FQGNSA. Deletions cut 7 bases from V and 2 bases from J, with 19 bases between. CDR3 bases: TGTGCCAGCAAACACGGGAGAAACATGCCCACAGATACGCAGTATTTT. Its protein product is CASKHGRNMPTDTQYF.

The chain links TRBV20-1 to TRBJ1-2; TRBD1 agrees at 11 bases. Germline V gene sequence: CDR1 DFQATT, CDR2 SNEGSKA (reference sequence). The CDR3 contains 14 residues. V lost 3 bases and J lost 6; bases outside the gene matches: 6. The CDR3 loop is CSARDRGLLHGYTF. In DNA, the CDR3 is TGCAGTGCTAGGGACAGGGGGCTTCTCCATGGCTACACCTTC.

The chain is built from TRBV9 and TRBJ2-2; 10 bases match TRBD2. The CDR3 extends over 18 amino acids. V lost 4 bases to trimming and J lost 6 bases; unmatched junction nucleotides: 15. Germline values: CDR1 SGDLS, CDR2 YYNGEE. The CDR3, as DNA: TGTGCCAGCAGCCCCAGAACCCGGCTAGCGGGAGTGCCCGGGGAGCTGTTTTTT. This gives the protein CASSPRTRLAGVPGELFF.

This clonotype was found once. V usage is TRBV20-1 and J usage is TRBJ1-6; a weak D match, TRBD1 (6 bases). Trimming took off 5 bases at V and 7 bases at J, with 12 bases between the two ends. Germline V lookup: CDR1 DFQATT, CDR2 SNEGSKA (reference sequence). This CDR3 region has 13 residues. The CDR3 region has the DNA TGCAGTGCTGCGACAGGTGTGAATTCACCCCTCCACTTT. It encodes CSAATGVNSPLHF.

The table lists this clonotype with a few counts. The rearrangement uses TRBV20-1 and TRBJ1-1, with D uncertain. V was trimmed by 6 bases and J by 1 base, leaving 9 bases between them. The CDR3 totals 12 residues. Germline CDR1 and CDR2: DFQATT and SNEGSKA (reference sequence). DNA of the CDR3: TGCAGTGCAAAAAACAGGAACACTGAAGCTTTCTTT. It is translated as CSAKNRNTEAFF.

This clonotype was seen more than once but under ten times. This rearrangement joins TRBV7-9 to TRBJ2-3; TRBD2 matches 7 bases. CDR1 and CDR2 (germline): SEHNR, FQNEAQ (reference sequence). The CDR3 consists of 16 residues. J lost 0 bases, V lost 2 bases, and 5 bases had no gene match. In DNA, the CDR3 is TGTGCCAGCAGCTTAAGCGGGGTCCCTAGCACAGATACGCAGTATTTT. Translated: CASSLSGVPSTDTQYF.

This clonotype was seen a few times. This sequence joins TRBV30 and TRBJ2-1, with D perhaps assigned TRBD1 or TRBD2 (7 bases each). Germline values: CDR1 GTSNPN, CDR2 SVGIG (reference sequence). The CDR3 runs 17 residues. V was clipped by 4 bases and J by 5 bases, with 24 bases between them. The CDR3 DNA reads TGTGCCTGGACGCGAAATTCAGGGGGGGGTAGGAACAATGAGCAGTTCTTC. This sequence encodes CAWTRNSGGGRNNEQFF.

In nucleotides, the CDR3 is TGTGCCAGCAGTTTTGGGGAGCAGCCCGGGGCCCAGTACTTC. This codes for CASSFGEQPGAQYF. The chain is built from TRBV28 and TRBJ2-5; TRBD2 might be the D (5 bases). The CDR3 totals 14 residues. The germline gives CDR1 MDHEN, CDR2 SYDVKM. V was shortened by 3 bases and J by 9 bases, with 17 bases between the two germline ends. Complete variable domain (other parts from reference TRBV28 and TRBJ2-5): DVKVTQSSRYLVKRTGEKVFLECVQDMDHENMFWYRQDPGLGLRLIYFSYDVKMKEKGDIPEGYSVSREKKERFSLILESASTNQTSMYLCASSFGEQPGAQYFGPGTRLLVL.

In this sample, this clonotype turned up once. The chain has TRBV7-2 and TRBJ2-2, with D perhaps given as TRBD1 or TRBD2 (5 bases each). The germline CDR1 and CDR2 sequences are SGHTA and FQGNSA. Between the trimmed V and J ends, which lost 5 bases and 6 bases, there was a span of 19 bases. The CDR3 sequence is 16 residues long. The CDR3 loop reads CASSAAGTSVSGELFF. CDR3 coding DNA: TGTGCCAGCAGCGCCGCCGGGACGTCCGTGTCCGGGGAGCTGTTTTTT.

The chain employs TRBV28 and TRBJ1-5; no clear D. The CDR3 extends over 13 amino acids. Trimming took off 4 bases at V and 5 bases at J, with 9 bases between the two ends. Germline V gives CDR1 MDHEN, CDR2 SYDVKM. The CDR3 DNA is TGTGCCAGCAGTTCGGGAGGTTATCAGCCCCAGCATTTT. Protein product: CASSSGGYQPQHF.

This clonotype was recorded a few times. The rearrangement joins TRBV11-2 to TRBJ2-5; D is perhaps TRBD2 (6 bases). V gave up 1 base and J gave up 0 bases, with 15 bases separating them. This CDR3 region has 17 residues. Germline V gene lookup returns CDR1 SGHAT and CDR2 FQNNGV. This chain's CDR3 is CASSLGAGFPYQETQYF. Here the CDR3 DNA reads TGTGCCAGCAGCTTAGGGGCGGGATTCCCGTACCAAGAGACCCAGTACTTC.

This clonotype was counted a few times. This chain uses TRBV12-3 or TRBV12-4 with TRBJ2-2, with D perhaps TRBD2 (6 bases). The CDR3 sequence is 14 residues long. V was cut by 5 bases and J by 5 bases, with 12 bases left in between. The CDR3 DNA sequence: TGTGCCAGCAGTCTGCGCCGGGAGACCGGGGAGCTGTTTTTT. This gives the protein CASSLRRETGELFF.

As DNA, the CDR3 is TGTGCCAGCTCACCATCACAGGGGGCCTCTGAAGCTTTCTTT. It codes for CASSPSQGASEAFF. This sequence joins TRBV18 and TRBJ1-1, with 9 bases identical to TRBD1. The CDR3 is 14 residues long. V lost 2 bases to trimming and J lost 6 bases; unmatched junction nucleotides: 4. Germline V gene data show CDR1 as KGHSH and CDR2 as LQKENI.

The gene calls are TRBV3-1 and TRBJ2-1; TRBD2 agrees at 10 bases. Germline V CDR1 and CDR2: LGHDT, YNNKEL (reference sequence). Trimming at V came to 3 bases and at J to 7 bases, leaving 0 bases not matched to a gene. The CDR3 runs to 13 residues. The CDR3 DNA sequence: TGTGCCAGCAGCCATAGCGGGAGGAATGAGCAGTTCTTC. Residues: CASSHSGRNEQFF.